What follows describes a single T cell receptor (beta chain). This specimen belongs to a study of T cell responses to AZD1222 COVID-19 vaccine. Only in-frame clones appear in the TCRdb table, and some are missing; sequencing was by immunoSEQ multiplex PCR. The sample gives under 140,000 clones, roughly 93% of which show up once; about 3% is in the top ten. The CDR3 totals 14 residues. V shed 3 bases and J shed 1 base, with 6 bases lying between them. Germline-derived CDR1 and CDR2 are LGHDT and YNNKEL (reference sequence). Here the sequenced sample was peripheral blood, taken 28 days after the second AZD1222 dose. This clonotype originated in an adult who received the AZD1222 COVID-19 vaccine. The J gene is TRBJ2-2, the V gene TRBV3-1 (or the pseudogene TRBV3-2); D is unresolved. The DNA for the CDR3 is TGTGCCAGCAGCCACTCAGGGAACACCGGGGAGCTGTTTTTT. Its translation: CASSHSGNTGELFF.